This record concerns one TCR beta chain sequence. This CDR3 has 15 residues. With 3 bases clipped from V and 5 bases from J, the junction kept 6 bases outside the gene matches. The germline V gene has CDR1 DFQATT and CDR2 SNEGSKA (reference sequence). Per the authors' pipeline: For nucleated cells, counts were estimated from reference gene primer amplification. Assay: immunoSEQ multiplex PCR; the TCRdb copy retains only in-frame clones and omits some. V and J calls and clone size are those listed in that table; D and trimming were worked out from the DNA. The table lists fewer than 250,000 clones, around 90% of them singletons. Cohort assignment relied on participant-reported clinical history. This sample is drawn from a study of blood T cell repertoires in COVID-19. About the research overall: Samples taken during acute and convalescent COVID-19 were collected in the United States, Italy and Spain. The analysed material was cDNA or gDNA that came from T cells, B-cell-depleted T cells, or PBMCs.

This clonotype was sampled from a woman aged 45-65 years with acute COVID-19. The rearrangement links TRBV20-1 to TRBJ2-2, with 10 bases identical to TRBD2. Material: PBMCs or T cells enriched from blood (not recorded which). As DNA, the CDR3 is TGCAGTGCTAGTGATAGCGGGAGGTATACCGGGGAGCTGTTTTTT. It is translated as CSASDSGRYTGELFF.